The 5 T cell receptor beta chains listed next were all sequenced from one sample in a study of beta chain features in type 1 diabetes. Study-wide points: Among patients with Type 1 diabetes, TCRB CDR3s were moderately but significantly shorter in every one of the four CD4+ subsets.

Which antigens these TCRs recognize remains unknown. Sequencing targeted expressed TCRB transcripts, as all isolated RNA had been reverse transcribed. Produced via immunoSEQ multiplex PCR; TCRdb's table is partial and in-frame only. The table has roughly 140,000 clones, 10% to 13% seen once. Sample: central memory CD4+ T cells from blood. The receptor source for this set is a young man with type 1 diabetes.

With respect to this clone: Other DNA sequences in this sample translate to the same CDR3. The chain recombines TRBV20-1 with TRBJ2-3, with D possibly matching TRBD2 (5 bases). Germline V lookup: CDR1 DFQATT, CDR2 SNEGSKA (reference sequence). Trimming cost V 2 bases and J 6 bases, with 6 bases left between them. CDR3 length: 11 amino acids. CDR3 DNA: TGCAGTGCTAGATCGGGGGATACGCAGTATTTT. It translates to CSARSGDTQYF.

Here the CDR3 reads CASSLVAGSNIQYF. CDR3 in DNA: TGCGCCAGCAGCTTGGTGGCGGGGTCGAACATTCAGTACTTC. This chain links TRBV5-1 with TRBJ2-4, with a possible D match to TRBD2 (6 bases). The CDR3 runs 14 residues. Deletions cut 0 bases from V and 7 bases from J, with 11 bases between. Germline CDR1 and CDR2: SGHRS and YFSETQ.

This clone was observed at least ten times. V and J are TRBV7-2 and TRBJ2-3; no clear D gene. Germline assignment: CDR1 SGHTA and CDR2 FQGNSA. V lost 4 bases and J 0 bases, leaving 5 bases between the germline ends. The CDR3 consists of 13 residues. The CDR3 loop reads CASSSFSTDTQYF. CDR3 nucleotide sequence: TGTGCCAGCAGCTCCTTCAGCACAGATACGCAGTATTTT.

The J gene is TRBJ2-5, the V gene TRBV2, with D maybe TRBD2 (5 bases). Germline CDR1 reads SNHLY; CDR2 reads FYNNEI. The V and J ends lost 6 bases and 4 bases respectively, with 15 bases between them. The CDR3 is 14 amino acids. CDR3 nucleotide sequence: TGTGCCAGCAGGGCCCACGAGGGTCCAGAGACCCAGTACTTC. Translated: CASRAHEGPETQYF.

This clone showed up many times. The chain links TRBV7-9 to TRBJ2-3; D perhaps matches TRBD1 (6 bases). Trimming cost V 2 bases and J 5 bases, with 11 bases left between them. The CDR3 is 14 residues long. Germline V lookup: CDR1 SEHNR, CDR2 FQNEAQ (reference sequence). The CDR3 DNA reads TGTGCCAGCAGCTTACAGGGGTTGGGAGATACGCAGTATTTT. Translation gives CASSLQGLGDTQYF.